These 31 T cell receptor beta chains originate from one sample sequenced in a study of shared clonotypes between healthy human individuals. Generated by immunoSEQ multiplex PCR, the TCRdb table keeps only in-frame clones and is missing some. The sample carries around 2.5 million clones, approximately 93% recorded once. Specimen: naive CD4+ T cells from PBMCs. Documented subset: CD45RA+ positively selected. Source of these receptors: a man between 18 and 29 years old in good health. Some clones in this sample may be carry-over from other donors' samples.

The chain carries TRBV7-2 and TRBJ1-4; tentatively, D is TRBD1 (5 bases). This CDR3 has 14 amino acids. The germline V and J ends were trimmed by 2 bases and 8 bases, with 12 bases remaining between them. In germline, CDR1 is SGHTA, CDR2 FQGNSA. CDR3 protein: CASSLRLRGEKLFF. CDR3 sequence (DNA): TGTGCCAGCAGCTTACGGCTTAGGGGAGAAAAACTGTTTTTT.

The chain joins TRBV4-1 to TRBJ1-4; TRBD1 agrees at 7 bases. Trimming at V came to 4 bases and at J to 6 bases, leaving 5 bases not matched to a gene. The CDR3 is 14 residues long. Germline V CDR1 and CDR2: MGHRA, YSYEKL. This chain's CDR3 is CASSRDRADEKLFF. In nucleotides, the CDR3 is TGCGCCAGCAGCCGTGACAGGGCGGATGAAAAACTGTTTTTT.

This chain connects TRBV11-1 to TRBJ2-5; no reliable D call. V was clipped by 3 bases and J by 5 bases, with 13 bases between them. CDR3 length equals 14 residues. Germline assignment: CDR1 SGHAT and CDR2 FQDESV (reference sequence). CDR3 nucleotide sequence: TGTGCCAGCAGCTTGTCAGGAAGGTTCGAGACCCAGTACTTC. Amino acids: CASSLSGRFETQYF.

This chain joins TRBV5-6 and TRBJ2-2, with 11 bases fitting TRBD1. The CDR3 is made up of 15 amino acids. Losses at the gene ends were 5 bases for V and 5 bases for J; bases not matched to a gene: 5. CDR1 and CDR2 (germline): SGHDT, YYEEEE. The CDR3 sequence: CASSGQGAGTGELFF. CDR3 nucleotides: TGTGCCAGCAGTGGACAGGGGGCAGGAACCGGGGAGCTGTTTTTT.

V and J are TRBV6-1 and TRBJ2-7; D unclear. The CDR3 length is 11 residues. Germline values: CDR1 MNHNS, CDR2 SASEGT. Trimming took 5 bases from V and 7 from J, leaving 9 bases between them. The CDR3 region has the DNA TGTGCCAGCAGTTACCGTCGGGAGCAGTACTTC. This translates into CASSYRREQYF.

Only one count was recorded for this clone. The chain has TRBV29-1 and TRBJ1-3, with D maybe TRBD1 (5 bases). Germline CDR1 and CDR2: SQVTM and ANQGSEA. The CDR3 totals 12 residues. V was clipped by 7 bases and J by 4 bases, with 11 bases between them. CDR3 loop: CSAAGSGNTIYF. DNA for the CDR3: TGCAGCGCCGCAGGGTCGGGAAACACCATATATTTT. Full variable domain (rest looked up from reference TRBV29-1 and TRBJ1-3): SAVISQKPSRDICQRGTSLTIQCQVDSQVTMMFWYRQQPGQSLTLIATANQGSEATYESGFVIDKFPISRPNLTFSTLTVSNMSPEDSSIYLCSAAGSGNTIYFGEGSWLTVV.

This clone was seen a single time. The rearrangement uses TRBV4-3 and TRBJ2-3, with 11 bases lining up with TRBD2. The length of the CDR3 is 18 residues. Trimming removed 0 bases from V and 4 bases from J; junction bases left unmatched: 9. Per germline, CDR1 LGHNA and CDR2 YSLEER. The CDR3, as DNA: TGCGCCAGCAGCCAAGAATTGGGGACTAGCGGAAGGCCAGATACGCAGTATTTT. Its protein product is CASSQELGTSGRPDTQYF.

This rearrangement joins TRBV6-6 to TRBJ2-1; either TRBD1 or TRBD2 may fit D (6 bases each). Germline loops: CDR1 MNHNY, CDR2 SVGAGI (reference sequence). Trimming cost V 2 bases and J 0 bases, with 8 bases left between them. This CDR3 contains 15 residues. For the CDR3, the DNA is TGTGCCAGCAGTTACGAGGGGGGCTCCTACAATGAGCAGTTCTTC. Protein: CASSYEGGSYNEQFF.

The rearrangement joins TRBV28 to TRBJ1-5; D is possibly TRBD1 (5 bases). The germline gives CDR1 MDHEN, CDR2 SYDVKM. The V and J ends lost 6 bases and 5 bases respectively, with 20 bases between them. CDR3 length equals 16 residues. CDR3 loop: CASRSILRDWYQPQHF. The CDR3 nucleotides read TGTGCCAGCAGATCCATACTCAGGGATTGGTATCAGCCCCAGCATTTT.

About this clone: The sample has other DNA sequences that encode this CDR3 too. V and J are TRBV30 and TRBJ2-1, with D possibly being TRBD1 (5 bases). The CDR3 is 11 amino acids. The ends were cut back, 3 bases at V and 5 bases at J, with 5 bases in the middle. Germline V gives CDR1 GTSNPN, CDR2 SVGIG (reference sequence). CDR3 sequence reads: CAWSRDNEQFF. The DNA of the CDR3 is TGTGCCTGGAGCAGGGACAATGAGCAGTTCTTC.

The chain employs TRBV2 and TRBJ2-2, with 7 bases that match TRBD1. This CDR3 is 16 amino acids long. V was clipped by 5 bases and J by 0 bases; unmatched bases: 6. Germline-derived CDR1 and CDR2 are SNHLY and FYNNEI. DNA of the CDR3: TGTGCCAGCAGTAAGACAGGGAGAGCGAACACCGGGGAGCTGTTTTTT. It codes for CASSKTGRANTGELFF.

The J gene is TRBJ1-3, the V gene TRBV15; D remains unclear. The CDR3 loop spans 18 amino acids. The germline V gene has CDR1 LNHNV and CDR2 YYDKDF (reference sequence). Trimming left V 0 bases short and J 0 bases short, with 15 bases between. CDR3 coding DNA: TGTGCCACCAGCAGAGATGTGGCAGGACCTTTCTCTGGAAACACCATATATTTT. Its translation is CATSRDVAGPFSGNTIYF.

The chain has TRBV18 and TRBJ1-2; possible D gene TRBD1, 6 bases. V was pared by 2 bases and J by 7 bases, with 17 bases between. CDR3 size: 15 residues. Germline CDR1 and CDR2: KGHSH and LQKENI. The CDR3 DNA reads as TGTGCCAGCTCACCAGATGCGGGGGGCGGTCGTGGCTACACCTTC. Its translation is CASSPDAGGGRGYTF. Full variable domain (remainder filled in from reference TRBV18 and TRBJ1-2): NAGVMQNPRHLVRRRGQEARLRCSPMKGHSHVYWYRQLPEEGLKFMVYLQKENIIDESGMPKERFSAEFPKEGPSILRIQQVVRGDSAAYFCASSPDAGGGRGYTFGSGTRLTVV.

A single count supports this clone. V gene TRBV10-1 combines with J gene TRBJ1-5; D remains unclear. The length of the CDR3 is 14 residues. The V end lost 2 bases, the J end lost 5 bases, and 10 bases lay between the germline ends. From germline, CDR1 is WNHNN and CDR2 SYGVQD (reference sequence). The CDR3 loop is CASSEGPPDQPQHF. The CDR3 nucleotides read TGCGCCAGCAGTGAGGGTCCGCCGGATCAGCCCCAGCATTTT.

Concerning this clone itself: Other DNA sequences in this specimen translate into the identical CDR3. This sequence joins TRBV5-1 and TRBJ2-5; D uncertain. Germline V gives CDR1 SGHRS, CDR2 YFSETQ. Trimming took off 4 bases at V and 2 bases at J, with 6 bases between the two ends. The CDR3 runs 12 residues. This CDR3 is CASSAQQETQYF. CDR3 in DNA: TGCGCCAGCAGCGCACAACAAGAGACCCAGTACTTC.

This chain uses TRBV5-1 with TRBJ2-2; D uncertain. The CDR3 extends over 15 amino acids. V dropped 1 base and J dropped 5 bases, with 12 bases sitting between them. CDR1 SGHRS and CDR2 YFSETQ come from the germline V gene. CDR3 sequence (DNA): TGCGCCAGCAGCTTGCTACCTGATAGGACCGGGGAGCTGTTTTTT. Its translation is CASSLLPDRTGELFF.

This clone was found a few times. CDR3 nucleotide sequence: TGTGCCAGCAGTACACAGGGGCACTATGGCTACACCTTC. This encodes CASSTQGHYGYTF. The V and J genes are TRBV6-1 and TRBJ1-2; 7 bases map to TRBD1. The length of the CDR3 is 13 residues. CDR1 is MNHNS and CDR2 is SASEGT in the germline V gene. The V segment lost 5 bases and the J segment 3 bases; nucleotides outside the gene matches: 3.

This chain uses TRBV5-1 with TRBJ2-7, with 8 nucleotides matching TRBD2. The CDR3 has 16 residues. The junction had 12 bases not matched to a gene; V was cut back by 0 bases and J by 7 bases. In germline, CDR1 is SGHRS, CDR2 YFSETQ. The CDR3 DNA reads TGCGCCAGCAGCTTGGCCGGGGCGGGAGGACCTAGAGAGCAGTACTTC. This codes for CASSLAGAGGPREQYF.

The chain carries TRBV30 and TRBJ2-1; perhaps TRBD1 as D (5 bases). Germline V gene sequence: CDR1 GTSNPN, CDR2 SVGIG (reference sequence). The CDR3 is 15 residues long. Trimming took 3 bases from V and 2 from J, leaving 14 bases between them. CDR3 sequence (DNA): TGTGCCTGGAGATCGTACCCAGGGACCTACAATGAGCAGTTCTTC. As protein: CAWRSYPGTYNEQFF.

V and J are TRBV5-1 and TRBJ2-7; D possibly corresponds to TRBD2 (5 bases). The germline CDR1 and CDR2 sequences are SGHRS and YFSETQ. V gave up 3 bases and J gave up 0 bases, with 16 bases separating them. This CDR3 comprises 16 residues. Here the CDR3 DNA reads TGCGCCAGCAGCTGGGCTCCGGACTTATTCTCCTACGAGCAGTACTTC. Translated: CASSWAPDLFSYEQYF.

The V and J genes are TRBV6-5 and TRBJ2-7, with 9 bases fitting TRBD2. This CDR3 is built from 14 residues. Germline lookup yields CDR1 MNHEY and CDR2 SVGAGI. V was clipped by 5 bases and J by 3 bases; unmatched bases: 5. CDR3 sequence (DNA): TGTGCCAGCAGTCAAAGCGGGAGGAACTACGAGCAGTACTTC. It yields the protein CASSQSGRNYEQYF.

The chain links TRBV6-1 to TRBJ2-5; D possibly corresponds to TRBD1 (5 bases). Germline CDR1 and CDR2: MNHNS and SASEGT. CDR3 size: 14 residues. Trimming stripped 5 bases from V and 7 bases from J, with 17 bases between. The DNA of the CDR3 is TGTGCCAGCAGTCTACCAGGGCCCTTATGGACCCAGTACTTC. Translated: CASSLPGPLWTQYF.

This clone was observed a single time. Other DNA sequences from this sample encode an identical CDR3 as well. The rearrangement joins TRBV5-1 to TRBJ2-5, with no clear D. The CDR3 is 13 amino acids. V lost 1 base and J lost 2, with 6 bases in between. Germline CDR1 and CDR2: SGHRS and YFSETQ. Here the CDR3 DNA reads TGCGCCAGCAGCTTGAGCCCTCAAGAGACCCAGTACTTC. This encodes CASSLSPQETQYF.

Points on this clone: Other nucleotide sequences from this sample produce the same CDR3. The CDR3 is CASSFDLYEQYF. CDR3 nucleotide sequence: TGTGCCAGCAGCTTTGATCTCTACGAGCAGTACTTC. This chain uses TRBV7-2 with TRBJ2-7; D is unresolved. From germline, CDR1 is SGHTA and CDR2 FQGNSA. CDR3 length: 12 amino acids. V lost 3 bases, J lost 3 bases, and 6 bases lay in between.

The rearrangement uses TRBV27 and TRBJ2-1; no firm D call. With 2 bases removed from V and 2 bases from J, the gap between germline ends came to 10 bases. Germline loops: CDR1 MNHEY, CDR2 SMNVEV (reference sequence). CDR3 length equals 15 residues. The CDR3 sequence is CASSLDHRAYNEQFF. The CDR3 bases are TGTGCCAGCAGTTTAGATCATCGAGCCTACAATGAGCAGTTCTTC.

A word on this clone: In the same sample, other DNA sequences code for this CDR3. V and J are TRBV30 and TRBJ2-2; 7 bases line up with TRBD1. V gave up 4 bases and J gave up 1 base; unmatched junction bases: 3. CDR3 length equals 14 residues. CDR1 is GTSNPN, CDR2 SVGIG, per germline (reference sequence). The CDR3: CAWKTGLNTGELFF. DNA of the CDR3: TGTGCCTGGAAGACAGGGCTGAACACCGGGGAGCTGTTTTTT.

V is TRBV28 and J is TRBJ1-1; 7 nucleotides line up with TRBD1. Germline CDR1 MDHEN, CDR2 SYDVKM. The CDR3 spans 12 residues. After removal of 5 bases from V and 7 bases from J, the junction contained 4 bases not matched to a gene. CDR3 DNA sequence: TGTGCCAGCAGTCCAAGACAGGGTGAAGCTTTCTTT. Its translation: CASSPRQGEAFF. The full variable domain, completed using reference TRBV28 and TRBJ1-1, is DVKVTQSSRYLVKRTGEKVFLECVQDMDHENMFWYRQDPGLGLRLIYFSYDVKMKEKGDIPEGYSVSREKKERFSLILESASTNQTSMYLCASSPRQGEAFFGQGTRLTVV.

The gene calls are TRBV5-1 and TRBJ2-3, with TRBD2 matching 13 bases. Germline lookup yields CDR1 SGHRS and CDR2 YFSETQ. This CDR3 comprises 15 residues. J lost 5 bases, V lost 4 bases, and 4 bases had no gene match. CDR3: CASSRTSGRRDTQYF. The CDR3 DNA follows: TGCGCCAGCAGCAGGACTAGCGGGAGAAGAGATACGCAGTATTTT.

The gene calls are TRBV28 and TRBJ1-6; D gene ambiguous. CDR1 and CDR2 (germline): MDHEN, SYDVKM. Trimming took off 6 bases at V and 9 bases at J, with 12 bases between the two ends. The CDR3 has 13 residues. The CDR3 DNA reads as TGTGCCAGCAGACCACTCCCGGGTTCACCCCTCCACTTT. This translates into CASRPLPGSPLHF.

The chain's CDR3 is CASSLTNPPYEQYF. The CDR3 nucleotides are TGTGCCAGCAGTTTGACAAACCCCCCCTACGAGCAGTACTTC. The chain is built from TRBV28 and TRBJ2-7, with D unclear. The germline gives CDR1 MDHEN, CDR2 SYDVKM. The CDR3 loop spans 14 amino acids. V gave up 3 bases and J gave up 2 bases, with 11 bases separating them. The whole variable domain, filled in from reference TRBV28 and TRBJ2-7, reads DVKVTQSSRYLVKRTGEKVFLECVQDMDHENMFWYRQDPGLGLRLIYFSYDVKMKEKGDIPEGYSVSREKKERFSLILESASTNQTSMYLCASSLTNPPYEQYFGPGTRLTVT.

The chain combines TRBV7-9 with TRBJ2-3; TRBD2 matches at 10 bases. V lost 5 bases to trimming and J lost 4 bases; unmatched junction nucleotides: 6. The CDR3 totals 15 residues. CDR1 SEHNR and CDR2 FQNEAQ come from the germline V gene (reference sequence). The CDR3 nucleotides read TGTGCCAGCAGCCGGCTAGCGGGAGAGTCAGATACGCAGTATTTT. Its protein product is CASSRLAGESDTQYF.